This TCR beta chain was retrieved from a study of cytomegalovirus exposure and HLA in healthy donors. The study, taken as a whole, reports: HLA alleles were associated with roughly 17,000 TCR beta sequences in a later analysis at 0.05 false discovery rate. Sequencing likely produced, as an artifact, a cluster of highly shared sequence variants. Roughly even sequencing depth across donors was the assumption behind the presence/absence analyses. Clonal expansion was found to be greater in HLA-associated TCR beta chains than in equally common others in a later analysis.

Germline lookup yields CDR1 SGHVS and CDR2 FNYEAQ. The CDR3 length is 14 residues. Trimming cost V 5 bases and J 4 bases; bases outside gene matches: 6. The PCR had 60 Vbeta and 13 Jbeta primers. Libraries were prepared by immunoSEQ multiplex PCR; TCRdb keeps only in-frame clonotypes and omits some of them. This sample has tens of thousands of clones, with about 70% found just once. As regards this clone: Its cognate antigen is unknown.

The J gene is TRBJ1-1, the V gene TRBV7-6; 8 bases are shared with TRBD1. This TCR derives from a woman aged 55-69 years in good health and CMV-seropositive. The sequenced material came from PBMCs. For the CDR3, the DNA is TGTGCCAGCAGCCCGCAGGGACAGGCCACTGAAGCTTTCTTT. Protein sequence: CASSPQGQATEAFF.